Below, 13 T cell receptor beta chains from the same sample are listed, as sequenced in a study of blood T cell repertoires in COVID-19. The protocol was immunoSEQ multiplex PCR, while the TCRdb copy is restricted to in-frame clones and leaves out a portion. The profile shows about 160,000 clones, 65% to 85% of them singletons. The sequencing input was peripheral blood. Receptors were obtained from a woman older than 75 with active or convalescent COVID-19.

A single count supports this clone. The CDR3, as DNA: TGTGCCAGCAGCTTACGTAACAGTTATCAGCCCCAGCATTTT. It codes for CASSLRNSYQPQHF. The rearrangement links TRBV7-2 to TRBJ1-5; D remains unclear. V was shortened by 2 bases and J by 5 bases, with 10 bases between the two germline ends. The CDR3 is made up of 14 amino acids. Germline V gene sequence: CDR1 SGHTA, CDR2 FQGNSA. Full variable domain (outside the CDR3, taken from reference TRBV7-2 and TRBJ1-5): GAGVSQSPSNKVTEKGKDVELRCDPISGHTALYWYRQSLGQGLEFLIYFQGNSAPDKSGLPSDRFSAERTGGSVSTLTIQRTQQEDSAVYLCASSLRNSYQPQHFGDGTRLSIL.

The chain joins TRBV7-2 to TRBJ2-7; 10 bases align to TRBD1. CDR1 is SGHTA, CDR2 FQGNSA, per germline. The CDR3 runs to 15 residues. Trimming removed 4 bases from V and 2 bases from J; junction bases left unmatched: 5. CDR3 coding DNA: TGTGCCAGCAGCTGGGACAGGGGAGTAACCTACGAGCAGTACTTC. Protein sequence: CASSWDRGVTYEQYF.

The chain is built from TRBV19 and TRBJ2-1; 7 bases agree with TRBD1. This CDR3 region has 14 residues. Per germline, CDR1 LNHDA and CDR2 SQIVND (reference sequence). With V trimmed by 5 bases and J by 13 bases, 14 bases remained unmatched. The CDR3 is CASSPPGTVSRQFF. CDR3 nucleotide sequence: TGTGCCAGTAGTCCGCCCGGGACAGTCTCCCGCCAGTTCTTC.

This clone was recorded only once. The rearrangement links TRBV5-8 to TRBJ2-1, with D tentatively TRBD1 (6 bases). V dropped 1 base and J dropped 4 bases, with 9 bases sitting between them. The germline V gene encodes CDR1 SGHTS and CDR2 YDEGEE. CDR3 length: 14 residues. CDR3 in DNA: TGTGCCAGCAGCTTGTTGGACAGTTACAATGAGCAGTTCTTC. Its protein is CASSLLDSYNEQFF.

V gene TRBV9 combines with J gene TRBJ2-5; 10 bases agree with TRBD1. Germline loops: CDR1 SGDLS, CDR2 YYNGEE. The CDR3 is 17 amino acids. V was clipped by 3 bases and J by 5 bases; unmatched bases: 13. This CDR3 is CASSGRDRGLGEETQYF. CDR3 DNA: TGTGCCAGCAGCGGCCGCGACAGGGGGCTGGGAGAGGAGACCCAGTACTTC.

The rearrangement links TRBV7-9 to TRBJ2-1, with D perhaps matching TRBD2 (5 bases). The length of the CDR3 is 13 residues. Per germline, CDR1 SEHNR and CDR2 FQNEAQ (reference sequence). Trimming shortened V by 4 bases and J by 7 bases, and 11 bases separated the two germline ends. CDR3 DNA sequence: TGTGCCAGCAGCTCCCCGGGGAGTAATGAGCAGTTCTTC. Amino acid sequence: CASSSPGSNEQFF. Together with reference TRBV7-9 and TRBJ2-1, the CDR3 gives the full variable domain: DTGVSQNPRHKITKRGQNVTFRCDPISEHNRLYWYRQTLGQGPEFLTYFQNEAQLEKSRLLSDRFSAERPKGSFSTLEIQRTEQGDSAMYLCASSSPGSNEQFFGPGTRLTVL.

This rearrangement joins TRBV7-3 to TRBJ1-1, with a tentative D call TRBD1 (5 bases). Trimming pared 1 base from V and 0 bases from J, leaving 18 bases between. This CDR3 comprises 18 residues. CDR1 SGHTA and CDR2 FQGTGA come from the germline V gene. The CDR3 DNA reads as TGTGCCAGCAGCTTAAGCCCCGTGGCAGGGAACTTGAACACTGAAGCTTTCTTT. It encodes CASSLSPVAGNLNTEAFF.

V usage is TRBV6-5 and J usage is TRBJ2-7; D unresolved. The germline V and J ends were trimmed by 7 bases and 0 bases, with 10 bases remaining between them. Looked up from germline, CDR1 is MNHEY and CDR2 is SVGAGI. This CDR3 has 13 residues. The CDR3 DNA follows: TGTGCCAGCATCCGTTACAACTCCTACGAGCAGTACTTC. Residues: CASIRYNSYEQYF.

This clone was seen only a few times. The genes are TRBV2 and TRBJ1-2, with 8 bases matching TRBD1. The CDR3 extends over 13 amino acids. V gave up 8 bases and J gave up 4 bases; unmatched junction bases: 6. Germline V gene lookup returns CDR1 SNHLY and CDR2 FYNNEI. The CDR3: CASGQGQGYGYTF. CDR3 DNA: TGTGCCAGCGGACAGGGTCAGGGCTATGGCTACACCTTC. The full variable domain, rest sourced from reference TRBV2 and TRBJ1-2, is EPEVTQTPSHQVTQMGQEVILRCVPISNHLYFYWYRQILGQKVEFLVSFYNNEISEKSEIFDDQFSVERPDGSNFTLKIRSTKLEDSAMYFCASGQGQGYGYTFGSGTRLTVV.

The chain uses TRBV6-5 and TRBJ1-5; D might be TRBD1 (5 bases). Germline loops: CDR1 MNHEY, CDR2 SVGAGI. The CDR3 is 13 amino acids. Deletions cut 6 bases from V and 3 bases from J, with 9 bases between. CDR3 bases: TGTGCCAGCAGGGGGGGGGTCAATCAGCCCCAGCATTTT. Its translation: CASRGGVNQPQHF.

CDR3 coding DNA: TGTGCCAGCAGCAAAGTCGAAGGGAGCGTCTATGGCTACACCTTC. Its protein product is CASSKVEGSVYGYTF. The V gene is TRBV21-1, the J gene TRBJ1-2. TRBV21-1 is termed a pseudogene. The CDR3 length is 15 residues.

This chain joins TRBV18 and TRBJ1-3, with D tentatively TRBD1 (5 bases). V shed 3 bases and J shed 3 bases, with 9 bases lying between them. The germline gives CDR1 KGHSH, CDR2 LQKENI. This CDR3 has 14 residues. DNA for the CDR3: TGTGCCAGCTCACCTACGACAGATGGAAACACCATATATTTT. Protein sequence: CASSPTTDGNTIYF.

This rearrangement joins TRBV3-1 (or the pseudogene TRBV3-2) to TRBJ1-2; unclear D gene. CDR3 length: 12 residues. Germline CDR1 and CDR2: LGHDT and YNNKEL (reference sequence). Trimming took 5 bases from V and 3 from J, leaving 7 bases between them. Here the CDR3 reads CASSGTHYGYTF. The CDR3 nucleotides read TGTGCCAGCAGCGGCACCCACTATGGCTACACCTTC.